This T cell receptor (beta chain) is drawn from a study of shared clonotypes between healthy human individuals. Assay: immunoSEQ multiplex PCR; the TCRdb copy retains only in-frame clones and omits some. Among about 990,000 clones listed, around 78% were seen once. Study results and caveats: Researchers sampled only blood; tissue repertoires likely differ.

Concerning this clone itself: As yet, its antigen is unknown.

This clonotype was obtained from a man in his late teens or twenties in good health. Some clones in this sample may be carry-over from other donors' samples. The material sequenced was memory CD4+ T cells from PBMCs. The subset here: CD45RA-negative fraction.

This CDR3 is CASSTSGRVSSYEQYF. For the CDR3, the DNA is TGTGCCAGCAGTACTAGCGGGAGGGTCAGCTCCTACGAGCAGTACTTC. The chain is built from TRBV27 and TRBJ2-7; 13 bases align to TRBD2. With 5 bases clipped from V and 0 bases from J, the junction kept 4 bases outside the gene matches. The V gene's germline CDR1 is MNHEY and CDR2 SMNVEV (reference sequence). The CDR3 contains 16 residues.